These T cell receptor beta chains were read from a single sample in a study of neurological immune-mediated disorders. TCRdb ran MiXCR on the 5' RACE reads and lists one entry per CDR3 protein. The sample lists tens of thousands of distinct CDR3 sequences, over 8.5% occurring once. What was sequenced was PBMCs. These receptors originate from a male donor with HTLV-1-associated myelopathy (HAM/TSP). The CDR3 runs from the conserved cysteine through the conserved F or W.

TRBV6-5	CASSYSAANTEAFF
TRBV4-2	CASSLRQGLDTQYF
TRBV5-1	CASSLGSNYGYTF
TRBV5-1	CASSTGPGMNEQYF
TRBV7-6	CASSQGRASGANVLTF
TRBV6-5	CASSDRGPPDTQYF
TRBV28	CASSDTYRDRGKNEQFF
TRBV5-1	CASSVLPGSFNEQFF
TRBV6-5	CASSPGQGVPNQPQHF
TRBV6-1	CASSEALSLGDPQPQHF
TRBV20-1	CSARAGTGYGEAFF
TRBV3-1	CASSLGEGSNQPQHF
TRBV6-5	CASSSGANQPQHF
TRBV20-1	CSASPSPDTQYF
TRBV5-1	CASTVGAYNSPLHF
TRBV7-2	CASSSQGGSYNEQFF
TRBV3-1	CASSQDKETQYF
TRBV6-2/TRBV6-3	CASRQPGQRPYGYTF
TRBV28	CASKRRGHSNQPQHF
TRBV29-1	CSVENSGTGGRNAQFF
TRBV20-1	CSANSGFEKLFF
TRBV5-1	CASSLEWGNTEAFF
TRBV9	CASSVGGGRQETQYF
TRBV20-1	CSAEVRSNYGYTF
TRBV5-1	CASSLDPVNTEAFF
TRBV6-5	CASSTTKIAGGAYEQYF
TRBV15	CATSSEGLYTEAFF
TRBV7-2	CASSLVAGDNEKLFF
TRBV29-1	CSVGERGGYTF
TRBV6-5	CASSLTRTGGYEQYF
TRBV7-2	CASSLLEAEKLFF
TRBV6-2/TRBV6-3	CASRPGSANSPLHF
TRBV27	CASRVTGRLFNEQYF
TRBV28	CASSRPTGGMGETQYF
TRBV14	CVSSQAGPSGSSQYF
TRBV28	CASKFAGTYNEQFF
TRBV28	CASIPGAMGGKNIQYF
TRBV6-5	CASGTSADGTDTQYF
TRBV5-4	CASSLAGQGAPGELFF
TRBV25-1	CASIDRGRNSPLHF
TRBV2	CASKAEETQYF
TRBV29-1	CSVEDRGTYTGELFF
TRBV7-2	CASSPRSGGAYEQYF
TRBV5-5	CASSRTGPYNEQFF
TRBV5-1	CASSFARPQETQYF
TRBV6-5	CASSALMNTEAFF